This passage covers 5 T cell receptor beta chains from one sample sequenced in a study of shared clonotypes between healthy human individuals. Only in-frame clones appear in the TCRdb table, and some are missing; sequencing was by immunoSEQ multiplex PCR. The sample records millions of clones, roughly 91% being singletons. CD45RO-negative, CCR7-positively selected cells formed the naive CD8 fraction, excluding terminally differentiated effector memory CD45RA+ cells. Sequenced input: naive CD8+ T cells from PBMCs. Source of these receptors: a young man in good health. Some clones in this sample may be carry-over from other donors' samples.

The V and J genes are TRBV27 and TRBJ1-2; D remains ambiguous. The V gene lost 1 base and the J gene lost 4 bases, with 13 bases spanning the gap. This CDR3 contains 15 residues. Germline CDR1 and CDR2: MNHEY and SMNVEV (reference sequence). The CDR3 region is CASSLLGSVVYGYTF. In DNA, the CDR3 is TGTGCCAGCAGTTTATTAGGATCAGTGGTCTATGGCTACACCTTC.

The genes are TRBV5-3 and TRBJ1-2; D is ambiguous. TRBV5-3 is an ORF; its function is uncertain. The CDR3 extends over 13 amino acids. V was cut by 0 bases and J by 7 bases, with 10 bases left in between. The CDR3 loop is CARSLVKEGGYTF. CDR3 coding DNA: TGTGCCAGAAGCTTGGTGAAGGAAGGTGGCTACACCTTC.

This chain connects TRBV5-1 to TRBJ1-1, with TRBD1 matching over 7 bases. This CDR3 is 15 amino acids long. With 4 bases clipped from V and 0 bases from J, the junction kept 6 bases outside the gene matches. The germline V gene has CDR1 SGHRS and CDR2 YFSETQ. CDR3 sequence (DNA): TGCGCCAGCAGCCACGGACAGGCCATGAACACTGAAGCTTTCTTT. Protein product: CASSHGQAMNTEAFF.

This chain links TRBV28 with TRBJ2-7; D is perhaps TRBD1 (6 bases). Germline V gene sequence: CDR1 MDHEN, CDR2 SYDVKM. Trimming removed 6 bases at V and 3 bases at J, with 24 bases between. The CDR3 runs to 17 residues. CDR3 region: CASRGLQGPRNLYEQYF. The CDR3 bases are TGTGCCAGCAGGGGGTTACAGGGTCCACGCAACCTCTACGAGCAGTACTTC.

About this clone itself: This same CDR3 is encoded by further DNA sequences in the sample. The chain is built from TRBV5-4 and TRBJ2-1, with D uncertain. CDR3 size: 13 residues. V was cut by 0 bases and J by 3 bases, with 4 bases left in between. Germline CDR1 and CDR2: SGHNT and YYREEE (reference sequence). In nucleotides, the CDR3 is TGTGCCAGCAGCTTGGGGCTCTACAATGAGCAGTTCTTC. Translating gives CASSLGLYNEQFF.